This is a list of T cell receptor beta chains from one sample in a study of cytomegalovirus exposure and HLA in healthy donors. Clones were read by immunoSEQ multiplex PCR, and TCRdb kept only the in-frame ones, dropping some. Recorded for this sample: 150,000 to 200,000 clones. Sequences were obtained from PBMCs. These receptor sequences come from a man aged 30 to 39 in good health and CMV-seronegative. The CDR3 runs from the conserved cysteine through the conserved F or W. A D gene is named only where the DNA matches it firmly.

j_gene,d_gene,v_gene,CDR3nt,CDR3aa
TRBJ2-7,TRBD2,TRBV18,TGTGCCAGCTCACCACGGCTAGCGGGAGGGCCTGAGTACGAGCAGTACTTC,CASSPRLAGGPEYEQYF
TRBJ2-5,-,TRBV5-1,TGCGCCAGCAGCTTGGCGGGAGTGGAGACCCAGTACTTC,CASSLAGVETQYF
TRBJ2-1,-,TRBV10-3,TGTGCCATCAGTGAGCGGTCCGGGGTCAATGAGCAGTTCTTC,CAISERSGVNEQFF
TRBJ1-1,-,TRBV29-1,TGCAGCGGATCGGACACTGAAGCTTTCTTT,CSGSDTEAFF
TRBJ2-7,TRBD1,TRBV2,TGTGCCAGTGGGACAGATAGCTCCTACGAGCAGTACTTC,CASGTDSSYEQYF
TRBJ2-7,-,TRBV18,TGTGCCAGCTCATCACCAAGTCCCGAGCAGTACTTC,CASSSPSPEQYF
TRBJ2-5,-,TRBV27,TGTGCCAGCAGTTCACAGGGTCCGAAGACCCAGTACTTC,CASSSQGPKTQYF
TRBJ2-3,TRBD2,TRBV29-1,TGCAGCGTTGAAGGGACTAGCGGGAGTTCTACGCAGTATTTT,CSVEGTSGSSTQYF
TRBJ2-6,TRBD2,TRBV10-2,TGCGCCAGCAGTGGTTTAGCGGGAGGCCGGGACTCTGGGGCCAACGTCCTGACTTTC,CASSGLAGGRDSGANVLTF
TRBJ2-7,TRBD2,TRBV11-2,TGTGCCAGCAGCTTAGTAAGGGGAGGCGGGAGCAGAAAAGGGCAGTACTTC,CASSLVRGGGSRKGQYF
TRBJ2-7,-,TRBV5-4,TGTGCCAGTAGGTCGCCGGGAACTTCCTACGAGCAGTACTTC,CASRSPGTSYEQYF
TRBJ2-7,-,TRBV5-1,TGCGCCAGCAGCAAAACAAGCTCCTACGAGCAGTACTTC,CASSKTSSYEQYF
TRBJ1-1,-,TRBV5-1,TGCGCCAGCAGCTTGGGTTCCACAGGAGTTGAAGCTTTCTTT,CASSLGSTGVEAFF
TRBJ2-3,-,TRBV5-6,TGTGCCAGCAGCTTGGCCGGGGAGAGGGACACAGATACGCAGTATTTT,CASSLAGERDTDTQYF
TRBJ1-1,TRBD1,TRBV29-1,TGCAGCGTTAAACAGGGGGCTTCGAACACTGAAGCTTTCTTT,CSVKQGASNTEAFF
TRBJ1-4,-,TRBV11-3,TGTGCCAGCAGGTCGGAGGACGAAAAACTGTTTTTT,CASRSEDEKLFF